The 26 T cell receptor beta chains below were found in one sample sequenced in a study of T cell changes during pregnancy in multiple sclerosis. Sequenced by immunoSEQ multiplex PCR; TCRdb stores in-frame clones only, minus some. This sample has 55,000 to 65,000 clones, with around 90% found just once. This material consisted of peripheral blood, taken in the first trimester of pregnancy. Receptor source: a female donor in good health, enrolled as a control in a pregnancy study.

The chain joins TRBV28 to TRBJ1-2; 10 bases are a match to TRBD1. The CDR3 length is 13 residues. V lost 8 bases and J lost 6; bases outside the gene matches: 6. The germline gives CDR1 MDHEN, CDR2 SYDVKM. The CDR3 DNA follows: TGTGCCAGCGCCAGACAGGGGGCGCATGGCTACACCTTC. It is translated as CASARQGAHGYTF.

This clone was seen once. The rearrangement joins TRBV5-8 to TRBJ1-1, with 8 bases lining up with TRBD1. V lost 4 bases and J lost 5; bases outside the gene matches: 7. CDR1 SGHTS and CDR2 YDEGEE come from the germline V gene. The CDR3 runs to 14 residues. CDR3 protein: CASSKDRGRTEAFF. CDR3 nucleotides: TGTGCCAGCAGCAAAGACAGGGGTCGGACTGAAGCTTTCTTT.

This clone was found once. For the CDR3, the DNA is TGTGCCAGCAGCTGGACTAGCGGGAGCTATGAGCAGTTCTTC. This sequence encodes CASSWTSGSYEQFF. This chain links TRBV7-2 with TRBJ2-1; 13 nucleotides agree with TRBD2. The CDR3 runs to 14 residues. V lost 4 bases and J lost 8; bases outside the gene matches: 2. The V gene's germline CDR1 is SGHTA and CDR2 FQGNSA.

The chain links TRBV7-3 to TRBJ2-2; 9 nucleotides align to TRBD2. The germline V gene encodes CDR1 SGHTA and CDR2 FQGTGA. J gave up 7 bases and V 5 bases, and 8 bases lay outside the gene matches. The CDR3 runs to 15 residues. The CDR3 region has the DNA TGTGCCAGCAGCAGTAGCGGGAGTGTTAACGGGGAGCTGTTTTTT. Encoded protein: CASSSSGSVNGELFF.

The V and J genes are TRBV11-3 and TRBJ2-5; 11 bases line up with TRBD1. V shed 3 bases and J 5 bases; nucleotides not matched to a gene: 5. The CDR3 spans 15 residues. Germline values: CDR1 SGHNT, CDR2 YENEEA. For the CDR3, the DNA is TGTGCCAGCAGCTTTGGACAGGGGGCTGGGGAGACCCAGTACTTC. As protein: CASSFGQGAGETQYF.

This chain connects TRBV10-2 to TRBJ1-3, with a possible D match to TRBD1 (5 bases). The CDR3 totals 15 residues. Per germline, CDR1 WSHSY and CDR2 SAAADI. V gave up 2 bases and J gave up 4 bases, with 12 bases separating them. The CDR3 sequence is CASSESGGSGNTIYF. CDR3 DNA: TGCGCCAGCAGTGAGAGTGGGGGGTCCGGAAACACCATATATTTT.

CDR3 protein: CASSISPQRAFF. The CDR3, as DNA: TGTGCCAGTAGTATATCCCCCCAGCGCGCTTTCTTT. The rearrangement links TRBV19 to TRBJ1-1, with D unresolved. The CDR3 is 12 residues long. Germline CDR1 is LNHDA and CDR2 is SQIVND (reference sequence). V was pared by 2 bases and J by 11 bases, with 12 bases between.

This chain joins TRBV7-9 and TRBJ1-5; D not certain. This CDR3 comprises 18 residues. V lost 3 bases, J lost 0 bases, and 18 bases lay in between. The V gene's germline CDR1 is SEHNR and CDR2 FQNEAQ (reference sequence). Here the CDR3 reads CASSFGEIARYSNQPQHF. The CDR3, as DNA: TGTGCCAGCAGCTTTGGGGAGATCGCCAGGTATAGCAATCAGCCCCAGCATTTT.

The chain joins TRBV6-5 to TRBJ1-6; 8 bases are shared with TRBD1. This CDR3 region has 13 residues. J gave up 6 bases and V 8 bases, and 3 bases lay outside the gene matches. CDR1 MNHEY and CDR2 SVGAGI come from the germline V gene. This CDR3 is CASRDRLNSPLHF. The CDR3 bases are TGTGCCAGCCGGGACAGGCTTAATTCACCCCTCCACTTT.

The CDR3: CASSPGTGGNEKLFF. As DNA, the CDR3 is TGTGCCAGCAGCCCAGGGACAGGGGGTAATGAAAAACTGTTTTTT. The chain links TRBV9 to TRBJ1-4, with 11 positions matching TRBD1. The CDR3 runs to 15 residues. The V segment lost 4 bases and the J segment 4 bases; nucleotides outside the gene matches: 3. Germline lookup yields CDR1 SGDLS and CDR2 YYNGEE.

The chain has TRBV15 and TRBJ1-2; D remains unclear. This CDR3 is 17 amino acids long. V gave up 3 bases and J gave up 4 bases, with 21 bases separating them. The V gene's germline CDR1 is LNHNV and CDR2 YYDKDF (reference sequence). The CDR3 coding sequence is TGTGCCACCAGCAGTCTTGACACCCCTTCATTTAGCTATGGCTACACCTTC. It specifies CATSSLDTPSFSYGYTF.

CDR3 bases: TGCGCCAGCAGCCAAGCGACAGGGACTAACTATGGCTACACCTTC. Residues: CASSQATGTNYGYTF. The rearrangement joins TRBV4-3 to TRBJ1-2, with 7 bases aligning to TRBD1. The CDR3 covers 15 residues. Germline loops: CDR1 LGHNA, CDR2 YSLEER. J gave up 0 bases and V 1 base, and 2 bases lay outside the gene matches.

The J gene is TRBJ1-5, the V gene TRBV27, with a possible D match to TRBD1 (5 bases). V lost 6 bases and J lost 1, with 16 bases in between. Per the germline V gene, CDR1 is MNHEY and CDR2 is SMNVEV (reference sequence). This CDR3 region has 16 residues. DNA for the CDR3: TGTGCCAGCAGATCCACGTTAGGGGCGAGCAATCAGCCCCAGCATTTT. Amino acids: CASRSTLGASNQPQHF.

The chain joins TRBV11-2 to TRBJ1-1; the D gene is possibly TRBD1 (6 bases). The V gene's germline CDR1 is SGHAT and CDR2 FQNNGV. CDR3 size: 16 residues. The V end was cut by 1 base, the J end by 4 bases, with 16 bases between. CDR3 in DNA: TGTGCCAGCAGCTTAGGGGGAGGGGGGAGGATCACTGAAGCTTTCTTT. It specifies CASSLGGGGRITEAFF.

The chain has TRBV6-1 and TRBJ2-7; D is ambiguous. Germline lookup yields CDR1 MNHNS and CDR2 SASEGT. The ends were cut back, 4 bases at V and 4 bases at J, with 5 bases in the middle. The CDR3 sequence is 11 residues long. CDR3 loop: CASSGGYEQYF. The CDR3 bases are TGTGCCAGCAGTGGAGGATACGAGCAGTACTTC.

This chain connects TRBV28 to TRBJ2-7, with 9 nucleotides matching TRBD1. The trim removed 5 bases at V and 4 bases at J, leaving 12 bases unmatched. The germline V gene encodes CDR1 MDHEN and CDR2 SYDVKM. The CDR3 extends over 16 amino acids. CDR3 nucleotides: TGTGCCAGCAGTCTTCCTCGGACAGGGGTGGGTTACGAGCAGTACTTC. Protein product: CASSLPRTGVGYEQYF.

The chain links TRBV9 to TRBJ1-2; 7 positions agree with TRBD1. In germline, CDR1 is SGDLS, CDR2 YYNGEE. The CDR3 length is 15 residues. With V trimmed by 0 bases and J by 4 bases, 6 bases remained unmatched. CDR3 loop: CASSVEGGGFYGYTF. The CDR3 bases are TGTGCCAGCAGCGTAGAAGGGGGCGGGTTCTATGGCTACACCTTC.

The rearrangement uses TRBV9 and TRBJ2-7; TRBD2 agrees at 13 bases. This CDR3 spans 14 amino acids. After removal of 3 bases from V and 6 bases from J, the junction contained 3 bases not matched to a gene. Germline V lookup: CDR1 SGDLS, CDR2 YYNGEE. The CDR3 region is CASSGTSGGSEQYF. In DNA form, the CDR3 reads TGTGCCAGCAGCGGGACTAGCGGGGGATCCGAGCAGTACTTC.

The CDR3 bases are TGTGCCAGTAGTATCCCACACGCCACAGGGGCAGACTATGGCTACACCTTC. It specifies CASSIPHATGADYGYTF. J is TRBJ1-2 and V is TRBV19; 7 bases align to TRBD1. The germline V gene encodes CDR1 LNHDA and CDR2 SQIVND (reference sequence). CDR3 length equals 17 residues. V shed 3 bases and J 3 bases; nucleotides not matched to a gene: 13. Variable domain in full (rest from reference TRBV19 and TRBJ1-2): DGGITQSPKYLFRKEGQNVTLSCEQNLNHDAMYWYRQDPGQGLRLIYYSQIVNDFQKGDIAEGYSVSREKKESFPLTVTSAQKNPTAFYLCASSIPHATGADYGYTFGSGTRLTVV.

J is TRBJ1-1 and V is TRBV5-6; D call uncertain. CDR1 and CDR2 (germline): SGHDT, YYEEEE. Trimming shortened V by 1 base and J by 10 bases, and 17 bases separated the two germline ends. The CDR3 sequence is 14 residues long. CDR3 loop: CASSLKNRVPLAFF. CDR3 nucleotides: TGTGCCAGCAGCTTGAAGAACCGGGTCCCCCTAGCTTTCTTT. Complete variable domain (other parts from reference TRBV5-6 and TRBJ1-1): DAGVTQSPTHLIKTRGQQVTLRCSPKSGHDTVSWYQQALGQGPQFIFQYYEEEERQRGNFPDRFSGHQFPNYSSELNVNALLLGDSALYLCASSLKNRVPLAFFGQGTRLTVV.

This clone appeared once. This chain uses TRBV5-4 with TRBJ1-2; D not resolved. CDR1 SGHNT and CDR2 YYREEE come from the germline V gene (reference sequence). The length of the CDR3 is 14 residues. V lost 4 bases and J 8 bases, leaving 18 bases between the germline ends. The CDR3 DNA sequence: TGTGCCAGCAGCCTCCCGGAGGGCCTTGGGGGCTACACCTTC. Its translation: CASSLPEGLGGYTF.

The chain uses TRBV19 and TRBJ1-1, with TRBD1 as a possible D gene (6 bases). V was trimmed by 1 base and J by 0 bases, leaving 9 bases between them. Germline V CDR1 and CDR2: LNHDA, SQIVND (reference sequence). The CDR3 is made up of 15 amino acids. The CDR3 sequence is CASSIGDRLNTEAFF. The CDR3 region has the DNA TGTGCCAGTAGTATAGGTGACAGGCTGAACACTGAAGCTTTCTTT. Drawing the rest from reference TRBV19 and TRBJ1-1, the complete variable domain is DGGITQSPKYLFRKEGQNVTLSCEQNLNHDAMYWYRQDPGQGLRLIYYSQIVNDFQKGDIAEGYSVSREKKESFPLTVTSAQKNPTAFYLCASSIGDRLNTEAFFGQGTRLTVV.

This clone was recorded many times. The V and J genes are TRBV27 and TRBJ1-1; TRBD1 matches at 7 bases. Germline V gives CDR1 MNHEY, CDR2 SMNVEV (reference sequence). The CDR3 runs 14 residues. With V trimmed by 2 bases and J by 6 bases, 6 bases remained unmatched. For the CDR3, the DNA is TGTGCCAGCAGTTTAGACAGGGTCAGCCCTGAAGCTTTCTTT. Translating gives CASSLDRVSPEAFF.

CDR3 coding DNA: TGCGCCAGCAGCTGGGACAGAGCTAATGAGCAGTTCTTC. Translating it yields CASSWDRANEQFF. J is TRBJ2-1 and V is TRBV4-1, with TRBD1 matching over 7 bases. J was trimmed by 7 bases and V by 5 bases; bases with no gene match: 5. CDR1 and CDR2 (germline): MGHRA, YSYEKL. This CDR3 spans 13 amino acids.

V gene TRBV2 combines with J gene TRBJ2-7; 7 nucleotides agree with TRBD1. This CDR3 region has 15 residues. CDR1 is SNHLY, CDR2 FYNNEI, per germline. The V and J ends lost 6 bases and 1 base, in that order; junction bases with no gene match: 9. CDR3 loop: CASREWTGSSYEQYF. The CDR3, as DNA: TGTGCCAGCAGGGAATGGACAGGCTCGTCCTACGAGCAGTACTTC.

The chain joins TRBV28 to TRBJ2-1; D not resolved. Germline assignment: CDR1 MDHEN and CDR2 SYDVKM. CDR3 length: 13 amino acids. V was cut by 7 bases and J by 0 bases, with 7 bases left in between. The CDR3 loop is CASISSSYNEQFF. The CDR3 nucleotides read TGTGCCAGCATCTCCAGCTCCTACAATGAGCAGTTCTTC.